The 9 T cell receptor beta chains listed next were all sequenced from one sample in a study of blood T cell repertoires in COVID-19. The assay was immunoSEQ multiplex PCR, and TCRdb's table has in-frame clones only and misses some. The table records roughly 250,000 clones, approximately 88% of them present only once. Material for sequencing was PBMCs or T cells enriched from blood (not recorded which). The receptors stem from a woman in her forties with acute COVID-19.

The chain couples TRBV10-3 to TRBJ2-3; the D is unclear. Germline V gene sequence: CDR1 ENHRY, CDR2 SYGVKD. V was trimmed by 3 bases and J by 5 bases, leaving 15 bases between them. This CDR3 comprises 15 residues. For the CDR3, the DNA is TGTGCCATCAGTGAACGTGAGCTTTCCGTAGATACGCAGTATTTT. Its translation is CAISERELSVDTQYF.

This clone was found a few times. J is TRBJ2-7 and V is TRBV13; 10 bases fit TRBD1. Germline V gene sequence: CDR1 PRHDT, CDR2 FYEKMQ (reference sequence). J lost 7 bases, V lost 5 bases, and 8 bases had no gene match. The CDR3 is made up of 14 amino acids. The CDR3 sequence: CASSQGQGPWEQYF. CDR3 coding DNA: TGTGCCAGCAGCCAGGGACAGGGGCCTTGGGAGCAGTACTTC.

V usage is TRBV27 and J usage is TRBJ1-5; D is undetermined. Looked up from germline, CDR1 is MNHEY and CDR2 is SMNVEV (reference sequence). V was clipped by 6 bases and J by 2 bases, with 14 bases between them. The CDR3 has 15 residues. In nucleotides, the CDR3 is TGTGCCAGCAGGGTTTTAGGGAGAGGCAATCAGCCCCAGCATTTT. Translated: CASRVLGRGNQPQHF.

The chain carries TRBV29-1 and TRBJ2-7; 13 bases map to TRBD2. The CDR3 is 15 amino acids. V trimming: 3 bases; J trimming: 5 bases; junction bases outside the gene matches: 7. In germline, CDR1 is SQVTM, CDR2 ANQGSEA. For the CDR3, the DNA is TGCAGCGTTGAGACCGGACTAGCGGGAGTCGACGAGCAGTACTTC. This codes for CSVETGLAGVDEQYF.

The DNA of the CDR3 is TGTGCCTGGAGTCCAGGGGGTTATCAGCCCCAGCATTTT. Translating it yields CAWSPGGYQPQHF. The genes are TRBV30 and TRBJ1-5; 7 bases agree with TRBD1. The CDR3 totals 13 residues. V lost 2 bases and J lost 5; bases outside the gene matches: 3. Germline values: CDR1 GTSNPN, CDR2 SVGIG (reference sequence). The variable domain in full, with the rest retrieved from reference TRBV30 and TRBJ1-5, is SQTIHQWPATLVQPVGSPLSLECTVEGTSNPNLYWYRQAAGRGLQLLFYSVGIGQISSEVPQNLSASRPQDRQFILSSKKLLLSDSGFYLCAWSPGGYQPQHFGDGTRLSIL.

This chain joins TRBV11-3 and TRBJ1-4, with 10 bases lining up with TRBD1. V shed 5 bases, J shed 0 bases, and the junction held 3 bases outside the gene matches. The CDR3 loop spans 16 amino acids. The germline CDR1 and CDR2 sequences are SGHNT and YENEEA. The CDR3 DNA sequence: TGTGCCAGCAGCCCCGGACAGGGGGCAACTAATGAAAAACTGTTTTTT. It yields the protein CASSPGQGATNEKLFF.

The chain recombines TRBV28 with TRBJ1-3; D remains ambiguous. Trimming took 5 bases from V and 1 from J, leaving 3 bases between them. The CDR3 loop spans 12 amino acids. The germline gives CDR1 MDHEN, CDR2 SYDVKM. The CDR3 protein is CASSTSGNTIYF. The CDR3 DNA is TGTGCCAGCAGTACTTCTGGAAACACCATATATTTT.

This clone was recorded at least ten times. The chain is built from TRBV5-6 and TRBJ2-5; TRBD2 aligns across 7 bases. Germline V gives CDR1 SGHDT, CDR2 YYEEEE. The CDR3 runs 17 residues. Germline trimming cut 3 bases from V and 5 bases from J; bases unmatched to any gene: 16. The CDR3 DNA reads TGTGCCAGCAGCTACCGTCTCGGCGGGAGCTTTAGGGAGACCCAGTACTTC. Residues: CASSYRLGGSFRETQYF.

The rearrangement uses TRBV19 and TRBJ1-2; weak D call: TRBD1 (6 bases). CDR1 and CDR2 (germline): LNHDA, SQIVND (reference sequence). The CDR3 is 12 residues long. Trimming pared 6 bases from V and 7 bases from J, leaving 12 bases between. The CDR3 DNA reads as TGTGCCAGTAGGACAGGTTTGGCTGGCTACACCTTC. Translating gives CASRTGLAGYTF.